Presented here are 17 T cell receptor beta chains from one specimen sequenced in a study of neurological immune-mediated disorders. Via MiXCR, TCRdb re-called the 5' RACE reads, giving one row per CDR3 protein. Of approximately 89,000 distinct CDR3 sequences in the sample, roughly an eighth were seen once. Time point described: longitudinal time-point 2. What was sequenced was PBMCs. Receptors were obtained from a female donor with HTLV-1-associated myelopathy (HAM/TSP).

This clonotype was counted many times. V gene TRBV7-2 combines with J gene TRBJ2-7, with a possible D match to TRBD2 (6 bases). The CDR3 extends over 13 amino acids. Trimming left V 6 bases short and J 3 bases short, with 12 bases between. In germline, CDR1 is SGHTA, CDR2 FQGNSA. The CDR3 nucleotides are TGTGCCAGCAGTCCCCACGGGGGCTACGAGCAGTACTTC. Amino acid sequence: CASSPHGGYEQYF.

The genes are TRBV6-6 and TRBJ2-3; D is unresolved. The CDR3 spans 16 residues. Deletions cut 0 bases from V and 2 bases from J, with 12 bases between. CDR1 is MNHNY, CDR2 SVGAGI, per germline (reference sequence). The CDR3 loop reads CASSYSSEILTDTQYF. For the CDR3, the DNA is TGTGCCAGCAGTTACTCTTCAGAAATACTCACAGATACGCAGTATTTT.

Ten or more counts support this clonotype. V gene TRBV20-1 combines with J gene TRBJ2-1, with a possible D match to TRBD1 (6 bases). CDR3 length equals 15 residues. Germline CDR1 and CDR2: DFQATT and SNEGSKA (reference sequence). V was clipped by 1 base and J by 3 bases, with 13 bases between them. Here the CDR3 reads CSARVLGHLYNEQFF. The CDR3 nucleotides are TGCAGTGCTAGAGTTTTGGGACACCTCTACAATGAGCAGTTCTTC.

This clonotype was seen more than once but under ten times. This rearrangement joins TRBV29-1 to TRBJ1-4; D ambiguous. Germline V gene lookup returns CDR1 SQVTM and CDR2 ANQGSEA. The V and J ends lost 2 bases and 9 bases respectively, with 13 bases between them. CDR3 length: 13 residues. For the CDR3, the DNA is TGCAGCGTTGAATTAGGGTCTTACAAAAAACTGTTTTTT. Its translation: CSVELGSYKKLFF.

Ten or more counts support this clonotype. The chain combines TRBV20-1 with TRBJ2-1, with 8 nucleotides matching TRBD1. The CDR3 spans 16 residues. V lost 6 bases and J lost 0; bases outside the gene matches: 10. Per germline, CDR1 DFQATT and CDR2 SNEGSKA (reference sequence). The DNA for the CDR3 is TGCAGTGCAAGGACAGGGCTTTTTGGCTCCTACAATGAGCAGTTCTTC. It translates to CSARTGLFGSYNEQFF.

The CDR3 DNA sequence: TGCGCCAGCAGCATGACTAGCGGAACAGATACGCAGTATTTT. This sequence encodes CASSMTSGTDTQYF. The V call is TRBV5-1, the J call TRBJ2-3; 9 positions match TRBD2. V shed 4 bases and J 3 bases; nucleotides not matched to a gene: 3. Per germline, CDR1 SGHRS and CDR2 YFSETQ. The CDR3 sequence is 14 residues long.

In its sample, this clonotype was seen many times. CDR3 in DNA: TGTGCCAGCAGCTTAATCCCAGATTCGAACACCGGGGAGCTGTTTTTT. It encodes CASSLIPDSNTGELFF. The genes are TRBV7-3 and TRBJ2-2, with no clear D. Trimming took off 1 base at V and 0 bases at J, with 9 bases between the two ends. This CDR3 is 16 amino acids long. Looked up from germline, CDR1 is SGHTA and CDR2 is FQGTGA.

This clonotype came up many times. CDR3 sequence reads: CSAKPIAGASYEQYF. For the CDR3, the DNA is TGCAGTGCCAAACCCATAGCGGGGGCGTCCTACGAGCAGTACTTC. This chain uses TRBV20-1 with TRBJ2-7; 9 nucleotides line up with TRBD2. The J segment lost 1 base and the V segment lost 6 bases, leaving 10 bases of the junction unmatched. This CDR3 region has 15 residues. CDR1 and CDR2 from the germline V gene are DFQATT and SNEGSKA (reference sequence).

This clonotype was seen repeatedly, ten times or more. The J gene is TRBJ2-2, the V gene TRBV5-1; 9 nucleotides line up with TRBD2. Germline V gene sequence: CDR1 SGHRS, CDR2 YFSETQ. CDR3 length: 14 residues. With V trimmed by 6 bases and J by 1 base, 1 base remained unmatched. In DNA, the CDR3 is TGCGCCAGCATAGCGGGGGTGAACACCGGGGAGCTGTTTTTT. Translated, it gives CASIAGVNTGELFF.

V and J are TRBV12-3 or TRBV12-4 and TRBJ2-7, with 13 bases that match TRBD2. Trimming took 8 bases from V and 5 from J; bases not matched to a gene: 27. This CDR3 comprises 21 residues. CDR3 in amino acids: CASAAQPAVGLAGPGVHEQYF. The CDR3 region has the DNA TGTGCCAGCGCAGCTCAGCCAGCTGTGGGACTAGCGGGGCCCGGTGTCCACGAGCAGTACTTC.

As concerns this clonotype: Compared with germline, one end of the junction differs, possibly owing to a read error. The rearrangement uses TRBV15 and TRBJ2-7, with D hard to call. This CDR3 has 16 amino acids. Germline V gene lookup returns CDR1 LNHNV and CDR2 YYDKDF (reference sequence). CDR3 residues: CATSRDLSLPFNEQYF. In nucleotides, the CDR3 is TGTGCTACCAGCAGAGATCTGTCTCTGCCCTTCAACGAGCAGTACTTC.

The CDR3 sequence: CASSLRHEQYF. The DNA for the CDR3 is TGTGCCAGCAGCTTACGGCACGAGCAGTACTTC. The rearrangement links TRBV11-3 to TRBJ2-7; unclear D gene. The CDR3 runs 11 residues. Germline CDR1 SGHNT, CDR2 YENEEA. V lost 2 bases and J lost 5, with 4 bases in between.

By share, this clonotype counts as medium-sized. The CDR3 bases are TGCAGTGCCCCGAAGCAGGGGGAAAAAAACGAGCAGTACTTC. It encodes CSAPKQGEKNEQYF. The chain has TRBV20-1 and TRBJ2-7; 7 nucleotides match TRBD1. Trimming removed 6 bases from V and 5 bases from J; junction bases left unmatched: 13. From germline, CDR1 is DFQATT and CDR2 SNEGSKA (reference sequence). The length of the CDR3 is 14 residues.

A remark on this clonotype: Germline is not matched at one junction end, which may reflect a read error. The chain combines TRBV5-1 with TRBJ1-1, with a tentative D call TRBD1 (5 bases). This CDR3 contains 14 residues. The germline gives CDR1 SGHRS, CDR2 YFSETQ. DNA of the CDR3: TGCGCCAGCAGCTTGACAGGCGAGGACGCTGAAGCTTCCTTT. Its protein is CASSLTGEDAEASF.

This clonotype has ten or more counts. This chain connects TRBV6-1 to TRBJ1-2; D is perhaps TRBD1 (5 bases). The length of the CDR3 is 14 residues. Germline loops: CDR1 MNHNS, CDR2 SASEGT. The V end lost 4 bases, the J end lost 9 bases, and 18 bases lay between the germline ends. CDR3 nucleotide sequence: TGTGCCAGCAGTGTAGCCATCCCGGGACTGAGCTACACCTTC. It is translated as CASSVAIPGLSYTF.

This clonotype was counted at least ten times. The chain has TRBV28 and TRBJ2-7; possible D gene TRBD2, 6 bases. The CDR3 extends over 16 amino acids. V lost 4 bases and J lost 0, with 16 bases in between. Germline-derived CDR1 and CDR2 are MDHEN and SYDVKM. Written as DNA, the CDR3 is TGTGCCAGCAGTTCACTGGGGGGAGTAGTCTCCTACGAGCAGTACTTC. Its protein is CASSSLGGVVSYEQYF.

This clonotype was observed many times. The chain couples TRBV9 to TRBJ2-2; unclear D gene. The CDR3 totals 15 residues. With 4 bases removed from V and 3 bases from J, the gap between germline ends came to 13 bases. Germline CDR1 SGDLS, CDR2 YYNGEE. This CDR3 is CASSNGGRDTGELFF. The CDR3 coding sequence is TGTGCCAGCAGCAACGGTGGAAGGGACACCGGGGAGCTGTTTTTT.